One sample yielded the 5 T cell receptor beta chains listed below, sequenced in a study of shared clonotypes between healthy human individuals. The repertoire was sequenced with immunoSEQ multiplex PCR; TCRdb's copy has only in-frame clones and lacks some. Here the sample spans around 1.1 million clones, about 72% being singletons. Sequenced material: memory CD4+ T cells from PBMCs. Indicated subset: CD45RA-negative fraction. Every receptor here comes from a man in his late teens or twenties in good health. Some clones in this sample may be carry-over from other donors' samples.

This clone is a singleton in its sample. The J gene is TRBJ2-7, the V gene TRBV6-5; either TRBD1 or TRBD2 may supply D (7 bases each). Germline CDR1 MNHEY, CDR2 SVGAGI. V was pared by 6 bases and J by 4 bases, with 16 bases between. CDR3 length: 14 residues. The CDR3 loop is CASRLGEGAYEQYF. The CDR3 DNA sequence: TGTGCCAGCAGGCTCGGGGAGGGGGCTTACGAGCAGTACTTC.

This chain uses TRBV6-6 with TRBJ1-1; 10 bases agree with TRBD1. With V trimmed by 6 bases and J by 5 bases, 9 bases remained unmatched. Germline V CDR1 and CDR2: MNHNY, SVGAGI (reference sequence). This CDR3 has 15 residues. The CDR3 coding sequence is TGTGCCAGCAGCCACCGGACAGGGGGGAGGACTGAAGCTTTCTTT. Protein sequence: CASSHRTGGRTEAFF.

The chain recombines TRBV6-5 with TRBJ2-2; 7 nucleotides agree with TRBD1. Trimming cost V 5 bases and J 6 bases; bases outside gene matches: 9. CDR3 length: 15 residues. Germline V gene data show CDR1 as MNHEY and CDR2 as SVGAGI. In DNA form, the CDR3 reads TGTGCCAGCAGTCCCAGGGGGAGTGGGGCCGGGGAGCTGTTTTTT. Protein product: CASSPRGSGAGELFF.

This clone showed up just a few times. Other DNA sequences from this sample encode an identical CDR3 as well. The gene calls are TRBV7-8 and TRBJ2-3, with D perhaps matching TRBD2 (6 bases). V was pared by 3 bases and J by 1 base, with 8 bases between. The CDR3 length is 14 residues. Per the germline V gene, CDR1 is SGHVS and CDR2 is FQNEAQ. DNA for the CDR3: TGTGCCAGCAGCTTGTCTAGCGGCACAGATACGCAGTATTTT. It codes for CASSLSSGTDTQYF.

V usage is TRBV7-2 and J usage is TRBJ2-5; D is unclear. CDR3 length: 15 amino acids. V was clipped by 5 bases and J by 5 bases, with 18 bases between them. Germline V gives CDR1 SGHTA, CDR2 FQGNSA. The chain's CDR3 is CASSPKRTVLETQYF. The CDR3 DNA sequence: TGTGCCAGCAGCCCAAAAAGGACGGTTTTGGAGACCCAGTACTTC. The whole variable domain, remainder taken from reference TRBV7-2 and TRBJ2-5, is GAGVSQSPSNKVTEKGKDVELRCDPISGHTALYWYRQSLGQGLEFLIYFQGNSAPDKSGLPSDRFSAERTGGSVSTLTIQRTQQEDSAVYLCASSPKRTVLETQYFGPGTRLLVL.